Below are 22 T cell receptor beta chains sequenced from a single sample in a study of T cell responses to AZD1222 COVID-19 vaccine. This table comes from immunoSEQ multiplex PCR, and its TCRdb copy is limited to in-frame clones, with some not included. The sample has approximately 70,000 clones, roughly 89% seen once; the top ten hold under 3%. The sample consisted of peripheral blood, taken on day 0 of AZD1222 vaccination. These receptors all come from an adult in good health.

This sequence joins TRBV18 and TRBJ2-2; D is possibly TRBD1 or TRBD2 (6 bases each). The CDR3 extends over 17 amino acids. Trimming took 5 bases from V and 2 from J, leaving 18 bases between them. Germline V lookup: CDR1 KGHSH, CDR2 LQKENI. CDR3 sequence: CASSSRGGPVNTGELFF. CDR3 sequence (DNA): TGTGCCAGCTCATCCCGTGGGGGGCCGGTAAACACCGGGGAGCTGTTTTTT. The variable domain in full, with the rest retrieved from reference TRBV18 and TRBJ2-2, is NAGVMQNPRHLVRRRGQEARLRCSPMKGHSHVYWYRQLPEEGLKFMVYLQKENIIDESGMPKERFSAEFPKEGPSILRIQQVVRGDSAAYFCASSSRGGPVNTGELFFGEGSRLTVL.

DNA of the CDR3: TGTGCCAGTAGTATGGACGGGCCAGACGGCAATCAGCCCCAGCATTTT. Translation: CASSMDGPDGNQPQHF. The J gene is TRBJ1-5, the V gene TRBV19; unclear D gene. The germline V gene has CDR1 LNHDA and CDR2 SQIVND (reference sequence). This CDR3 comprises 16 residues. Trimming removed 3 bases from V and 2 bases from J, with 14 bases in between.

The chain links TRBV6-5 to TRBJ1-5; D is possibly TRBD1 (5 bases). V lost 6 bases and J 8 bases, leaving 20 bases between the germline ends. The length of the CDR3 is 15 residues. Per the germline V gene, CDR1 is MNHEY and CDR2 is SVGAGI. CDR3 bases: TGTGCCAGCAGAGCTACAGGTAATGGAGGTGAGCCCCAGCATTTT. Its protein is CASRATGNGGEPQHF.

The chain joins TRBV15 to TRBJ1-1; 8 bases are shared with TRBD1. V lost 3 bases, J lost 3 bases, and 3 bases stayed unmatched. Germline V gene sequence: CDR1 LNHNV, CDR2 YYDKDF (reference sequence). The CDR3 is 14 residues long. Here the CDR3 reads CATSRETGDTEAFF. CDR3 in DNA: TGTGCCACCAGCAGGGAGACAGGGGACACTGAAGCTTTCTTT.

The chain couples TRBV5-1 to TRBJ2-5; 9 bases map to TRBD2. V lost 1 base and J lost 5; bases outside the gene matches: 9. Per the germline V gene, CDR1 is SGHRS and CDR2 is YFSETQ. This CDR3 has 16 amino acids. The DNA of the CDR3 is TGCGCCAGCAGCTTGATCGGTAGCGGGAGTTTGGAGACCCAGTACTTC. Protein: CASSLIGSGSLETQYF.

The chain combines TRBV7-2 with TRBJ2-3, with 11 bases fitting TRBD2. The CDR3 extends over 18 amino acids. Germline V lookup: CDR1 SGHTA, CDR2 FQGNSA. With 0 bases clipped from V and 1 base from J, the junction kept 6 bases outside the gene matches. CDR3 DNA sequence: TGTGCCAGCAGCTTAGCTAGGCTAGCGGGAGGCCGCACAGATACGCAGTATTTT. Its translation: CASSLARLAGGRTDTQYF.

This sequence joins TRBV28 and TRBJ1-2; 9 nucleotides align to TRBD1. Germline CDR1 MDHEN, CDR2 SYDVKM. Trimming cost V 7 bases and J 9 bases; bases outside gene matches: 18. This CDR3 is 16 amino acids long. In DNA, the CDR3 is TGTGCCAGCACCACCGGGACAGGGAATTTACTATCGCGCTACACCTTC. This codes for CASTTGTGNLLSRYTF.

V usage is TRBV7-3 and J usage is TRBJ2-6, with 9 bases that match TRBD1. Germline V CDR1 and CDR2: SGHTA, FQGTGA. CDR3 length: 19 amino acids. Trimming cost V 4 bases and J 0 bases; bases outside gene matches: 10. CDR3 protein: CASSSPGGQGHSGANVLTF. The CDR3 DNA is TGTGCCAGCAGCTCGCCCGGGGGACAGGGCCACTCTGGGGCCAACGTCCTGACTTTC.

The CDR3 here is CASSWGQPTYEQYF. The CDR3 nucleotides read TGTGCCAGCAGCTGGGGACAGCCAACCTACGAGCAGTACTTC. The chain is built from TRBV11-2 and TRBJ2-7; 7 bases are shared with TRBD1. CDR3 length: 14 residues. The junction had 5 bases not matched to a gene; V was cut back by 4 bases and J by 2 bases. Germline loops: CDR1 SGHAT, CDR2 FQNNGV.

This clone appeared a few times. Different DNA sequences within this sample yield the same CDR3. The rearrangement joins TRBV9 to TRBJ1-2; D gene uncertain. The germline V gene encodes CDR1 SGDLS and CDR2 YYNGEE. The CDR3 totals 13 residues. The ends were cut back, 0 bases at V and 5 bases at J, with 8 bases in the middle. In DNA, the CDR3 is TGTGCCAGCAGCGTAGACGGGGTGTATGGCTACACCTTC. This translates into CASSVDGVYGYTF.

This chain links TRBV14 with TRBJ2-1; D perhaps matches TRBD2 (5 bases). Germline V gene sequence: CDR1 SGHDN, CDR2 FVKESK. The CDR3 loop spans 13 amino acids. Between the trimmed V and J ends, which lost 0 bases and 12 bases, there was a span of 12 bases. As DNA, the CDR3 is TGTGCCAGCAGCCAAGATTATTCCGGAGGGCAGTTCTTC. It yields the protein CASSQDYSGGQFF.

The rearrangement uses TRBV29-1 and TRBJ2-1; 8 nucleotides agree with TRBD2. The CDR3 is 14 residues long. The germline gives CDR1 SQVTM, CDR2 ANQGSEA. The V and J ends lost 0 bases and 7 bases, in that order; junction bases with no gene match: 5. The CDR3 bases are TGCAGCGTTGAAGATCTGGGACTAGTTAATGAGCAGTTCTTC. It yields the protein CSVEDLGLVNEQFF.

This chain uses TRBV19 with TRBJ2-7; TRBD1 matches at 11 bases. The V gene's germline CDR1 is LNHDA and CDR2 SQIVND (reference sequence). The CDR3 has 13 amino acids. The trim removed 3 bases at V and 6 bases at J, leaving 1 base unmatched. The CDR3 region is CASSMGQGGEQYF. CDR3 DNA: TGTGCCAGTAGTATGGGACAGGGGGGCGAGCAGTACTTC.

This rearrangement joins TRBV18 to TRBJ2-6; D is unresolved. This CDR3 comprises 15 residues. The germline CDR1 and CDR2 sequences are KGHSH and LQKENI. Trimming stripped 3 bases from V and 8 bases from J, with 14 bases between. CDR3 amino acids: CASSPYQQGSNVLTF. CDR3 nucleotide sequence: TGTGCCAGCTCACCCTATCAACAAGGCTCCAACGTCCTGACTTTC.

The rearrangement uses TRBV20-1 and TRBJ2-1; 11 nucleotides line up with TRBD2. CDR1 and CDR2 from the germline V gene are DFQATT and SNEGSKA (reference sequence). This CDR3 comprises 18 residues. V was pared by 3 bases and J by 4 bases, with 14 bases of the junction left unmatched. CDR3: CSASRPSGRKMGYNEQFF. The CDR3 bases are TGCAGTGCTAGTCGACCTAGCGGGAGGAAAATGGGTTACAATGAGCAGTTCTTC.

This chain connects TRBV28 to TRBJ1-2, with D possibly TRBD1 on 5 matching bases. Germline CDR1 reads MDHEN; CDR2 reads SYDVKM. The CDR3 has 11 residues. The CDR3 region is CAHGTDYGYTF. CDR3 nucleotides: TGTGCGCACGGGACGGACTATGGCTACACCTTC.

CDR3 nucleotides: TGTGCCAGCAGACTAGCGGGGGGAACAGATACGCAGTATTTT. This codes for CASRLAGGTDTQYF. The V and J genes are TRBV5-4 and TRBJ2-3; TRBD2 matches 12 bases. Germline V gene sequence: CDR1 SGHNT, CDR2 YYREEE (reference sequence). The CDR3 totals 14 residues. The V and J ends lost 5 bases and 3 bases, in that order; junction bases with no gene match: 1.

The chain combines TRBV7-9 with TRBJ2-1; D gene ambiguous. The V gene's germline CDR1 is SEHNR and CDR2 FQNEAQ (reference sequence). The CDR3 runs to 15 residues. With 5 bases removed from V and 6 bases from J, the gap between germline ends came to 17 bases. The CDR3: CASSPSSGVANEQFF. Written as DNA, the CDR3 is TGTGCCAGCAGCCCCTCGTCGGGTGTGGCCAATGAGCAGTTCTTC.

Remarks on this clone: One end of the junction fails to match germline, which may point to a read error. The V and J genes are TRBV3-1 (or the pseudogene TRBV3-2) and TRBJ1-1, with a possible D match to TRBD1 (6 bases). The CDR3 covers 15 residues. Germline assignment: CDR1 LGHDT and CDR2 YNNKEL (reference sequence). As DNA, the CDR3 is TGTGCCAGCACCCAAAAGGGGGGGTGGAACACTGAAGCTTTCTTT. Translating gives CASTQKGGWNTEAFF.

The rearrangement links TRBV7-3 to TRBJ1-3; the D gene is possibly TRBD1 (6 bases). Trimming took off 1 base at V and 2 bases at J, with 12 bases between the two ends. CDR3 length equals 16 residues. The germline V gene encodes CDR1 SGHTA and CDR2 FQGTGA. CDR3 loop: CASSLNPSGAGNTIYF. The CDR3, as DNA: TGTGCCAGCAGCTTAAACCCTTCAGGGGCTGGAAACACCATATATTTT.

This clone has a single count. V usage is TRBV3-1 (or the pseudogene TRBV3-2) and J usage is TRBJ2-4; possibly TRBD2 for D (7 bases). Between the trimmed V and J ends, which lost 2 bases and 0 bases, there was a span of 14 bases. Germline CDR1 LGHDT, CDR2 YNNKEL (reference sequence). This CDR3 comprises 17 residues. In DNA form, the CDR3 reads TGTGCCAGCAGCCAACTGCGGGGGCGACAAGCCAAAAACATTCAGTACTTC. It encodes CASSQLRGRQAKNIQYF.

Only one count was recorded for this clone. This chain links TRBV28 with TRBJ1-2; no definite D call. Germline V lookup: CDR1 MDHEN, CDR2 SYDVKM. CDR3 size: 12 residues. V shed 7 bases and J shed 7 bases, with 13 bases lying between them. CDR3 protein: CASTLGRVGYTF. The CDR3 DNA follows: TGTGCCAGCACCCTTGGGAGGGTTGGCTACACCTTC.